These 22 T cell receptor beta chains share one sample of origin, sequenced in a study of PD-1 blockade in classical Hodgkin lymphoma. Every patient was affected by relapse after autologous stem cell transplantation, while exposure to brentuximab vedotin was not uniform. The method was immunoSEQ multiplex PCR; TCRdb's version includes in-frame clones alone and lacks a portion of them. This sample has 17,000 or so clones, with 82% found just once. The sample in question was peripheral blood mononuclear cells (PBMCs), obtained before the second cycle of nivolumab. These receptors all stem from a human donor with classical Hodgkin lymphoma.

V is TRBV5-1 and J is TRBJ1-1, with unresolved D. Germline V gene data show CDR1 as SGHRS and CDR2 as YFSETQ. Trimming took 3 bases from V and 2 from J, leaving 11 bases between them. This CDR3 is 14 amino acids long. The CDR3 DNA follows: TGCGCCAGCAGCTCTGGACCGCTAAACACTGAAGCTTTCTTT. It translates to CASSSGPLNTEAFF.

The chain couples TRBV19 to TRBJ2-2, with 7 bases that match TRBD2. Looked up from germline, CDR1 is LNHDA and CDR2 is SQIVND (reference sequence). This CDR3 comprises 18 residues. V gave up 7 bases and J gave up 0 bases; unmatched junction bases: 14. Here the CDR3 DNA reads TGTGCCAGTATGGGGGGGGACTGGAGGGTCGCGAACACCGGGGAGCTGTTTTTT. This encodes CASMGGDWRVANTGELFF.

The count of this clone is one. This chain joins TRBV6-1 and TRBJ2-5, with unresolved D. The CDR3 has 12 residues. V shed 1 base and J shed 6 bases, with 6 bases lying between them. CDR1 and CDR2 (germline): MNHNS, SASEGT. The CDR3 nucleotides are TGTGCCAGCAGTGAAGGCGAAAAGACCCAGTACTTC. Translating gives CASSEGEKTQYF.

The DNA for the CDR3 is TGTGCCAGCAGAGATTTGACAGGATCCTACGAGCAGTACTTC. Its translation is CASRDLTGSYEQYF. The chain has TRBV6-1 and TRBJ2-7, with D possibly matching TRBD1 (6 bases). CDR1 and CDR2 from the germline V gene are MNHNS and SASEGT. The CDR3 is made up of 14 amino acids. The V end was cut by 6 bases, the J end by 1 base, with 13 bases between.

The V gene is TRBV11-2, the J gene TRBJ2-3, with D possibly called TRBD1 or TRBD2 (6 bases each). Germline CDR1 reads SGHAT; CDR2 reads FQNNGV. Trimming pared 7 bases from V and 4 bases from J, leaving 12 bases between. The CDR3 is made up of 13 amino acids. The CDR3 DNA reads as TGTGCCAGCACCCTGAGGGGGGCAGATACGCAGTATTTT. Encoded protein: CASTLRGADTQYF.

The J gene is TRBJ2-6, the V gene TRBV7-2, with D hard to call. Germline lookup yields CDR1 SGHTA and CDR2 FQGNSA. This CDR3 is built from 16 residues. Trimming cost V 4 bases and J 5 bases, with 15 bases left between them. CDR3 bases: TGTGCCAGCAGCTGTGGATGCAGAAGTCGGGCCAACGTCCTGACTTTC. Its protein is CASSCGCRSRANVLTF.

This chain links TRBV27 with TRBJ2-1; no definite D call. Trimming took off 5 bases at V and 7 bases at J, with 15 bases between the two ends. CDR3 length equals 14 residues. Germline loops: CDR1 MNHEY, CDR2 SMNVEV (reference sequence). The CDR3 nucleotides read TGTGCCAGCAGTCTCGGATCTCCCCTGAATGAGCAGTTCTTC. Amino acid sequence: CASSLGSPLNEQFF.

The genes are TRBV5-5 and TRBJ2-4, with TRBD1 as a possible D gene (5 bases). V gave up 3 bases and J gave up 6 bases, with 16 bases separating them. From germline, CDR1 is SGHKS and CDR2 YYEKEE (reference sequence). CDR3 length: 15 residues. In nucleotides, the CDR3 is TGTGCCAGCAGCTCCGGCACCCCAAGGGGAAACATTCAGTACTTC. Translating gives CASSSGTPRGNIQYF.

This chain uses TRBV9 with TRBJ2-5; 9 bases agree with TRBD1. This CDR3 is built from 16 residues. Germline loops: CDR1 SGDLS, CDR2 YYNGEE. V lost 0 bases, J lost 1 base, and 4 bases stayed unmatched. As DNA, the CDR3 is TGTGCCAGCAGCGTAGCTACAGGGGGCCTCCAAGAGACCCAGTACTTC. This sequence encodes CASSVATGGLQETQYF.

V and J are TRBV15 and TRBJ2-7; 8 positions match TRBD1. The V gene end was trimmed by 5 bases and the J gene end by 1 base; junction bases not matched to a gene: 4. The CDR3 runs to 14 residues. CDR1 is LNHNV and CDR2 is YYDKDF in the germline V gene (reference sequence). The CDR3 protein is CATSDRDRSYEQYF. CDR3 in DNA: TGTGCCACCAGCGACCGGGACAGGTCCTACGAGCAGTACTTC.

The chain is built from TRBV7-3 and TRBJ2-3; 10 bases line up with TRBD2. Germline CDR1 is SGHTA and CDR2 is FQGTGA. Trimming at V came to 3 bases and at J to 3 bases, leaving 3 bases not matched to a gene. The CDR3 runs to 15 residues. In DNA form, the CDR3 reads TGTGCCAGCAGCTTTGAGCGGGGGGGAACAGATACGCAGTATTTT. Amino acid sequence: CASSFERGGTDTQYF.

As regards this clone: Other nucleotide sequences in the sample specify the same CDR3. The chain employs TRBV2 and TRBJ2-2; TRBD2 aligns across 8 bases. V lost 4 bases, J lost 7 bases, and 2 bases stayed unmatched. CDR1 is SNHLY and CDR2 is FYNNEI in the germline V gene. The CDR3 is 13 amino acids. The CDR3 here is CASSGRGGGELFF. DNA of the CDR3: TGTGCCAGCAGTGGCCGGGGGGGCGGGGAGCTGTTTTTT. The variable domain in full, completed from reference TRBV2 and TRBJ2-2, reads EPEVTQTPSHQVTQMGQEVILRCVPISNHLYFYWYRQILGQKVEFLVSFYNNEISEKSEIFDDQFSVERPDGSNFTLKIRSTKLEDSAMYFCASSGRGGGELFFGEGSRLTVL.

This sequence joins TRBV11-2 and TRBJ2-3; D possibly matches TRBD1 or TRBD2 (5 bases each). This CDR3 has 17 residues. The germline gives CDR1 SGHAT, CDR2 FQNNGV. The V end lost 3 bases, the J end lost 4 bases, and 20 bases lay between the germline ends. The DNA for the CDR3 is TGTGCCAGCAGCTTTACCGGGACCCGGGGAAGTGCAGATACGCAGTATTTT. Residues: CASSFTGTRGSADTQYF.

The chain is built from TRBV7-2 and TRBJ2-3; 11 bases align to TRBD2. Germline trimming cut 0 bases from V and 4 bases from J; bases unmatched to any gene: 3. The CDR3 loop spans 16 amino acids. Germline V lookup: CDR1 SGHTA, CDR2 FQGNSA. Written as DNA, the CDR3 is TGTGCCAGCAGCTTAGCGCCTAGCGGGGGGCCAGATACGCAGTATTTT. Protein sequence: CASSLAPSGGPDTQYF. The full variable domain, rest sourced from reference TRBV7-2 and TRBJ2-3, is GAGVSQSPSNKVTEKGKDVELRCDPISGHTALYWYRQSLGQGLEFLIYFQGNSAPDKSGLPSDRFSAERTGGSVSTLTIQRTQQEDSAVYLCASSLAPSGGPDTQYFGPGTRLTVL.

The chain is built from TRBV2 and TRBJ2-5; possibly TRBD2 for D (6 bases). V was trimmed by 3 bases and J by 2 bases, leaving 7 bases between them. There are 13 residues in the CDR3. The germline gives CDR1 SNHLY, CDR2 FYNNEI. CDR3 coding DNA: TGTGCCAGCAGTGACCGGGGGCAAGAGACCCAGTACTTC. This sequence encodes CASSDRGQETQYF.

The chain joins TRBV7-8 to TRBJ2-3; D gene uncertain. V was clipped by 5 bases and J by 7 bases, with 16 bases between them. The germline V gene encodes CDR1 SGHVS and CDR2 FQNEAQ. CDR3 length: 14 amino acids. The CDR3 nucleotides are TGTGCCAGCAGCCCATCGGACGGGTTCTATACGCAGTATTTT. It is translated as CASSPSDGFYTQYF.

In this sample, this clone turned up once. The V call is TRBV7-7, the J call TRBJ2-5; D not resolved. The CDR3 runs to 13 residues. Germline CDR1 is SSHAT and CDR2 is FNYEAQ (reference sequence). V was clipped by 5 bases and J by 4 bases, with 11 bases between them. Here the CDR3 DNA reads TGTGCCAGCAGCCCAAGCCCCCTAGAGACCCAGTACTTC. Protein: CASSPSPLETQYF. Full variable domain (rest looked up from reference TRBV7-7 and TRBJ2-5): GAGVSQSPRYKVTKRGQDVTLRCDPISSHATLYWYQQALGQGPEFLTYFNYEAQPDKSGLPSDRFSAERPEGSISTLTIQRTEQRDSAMYRCASSPSPLETQYFGPGTRLLVL.

The gene calls are TRBV9 and TRBJ2-2; D is perhaps TRBD1 (6 bases). V lost 5 bases and J 4 bases, leaving 9 bases between the germline ends. The CDR3 totals 13 residues. Germline V CDR1 and CDR2: SGDLS, YYNGEE. The CDR3 sequence is CASRQGPTGELFF. CDR3 nucleotides: TGTGCCAGCAGACAGGGTCCCACCGGGGAGCTGTTTTTT.

This rearrangement joins TRBV5-4 to TRBJ2-7; possibly TRBD1 for D (6 bases). CDR1 is SGHNT and CDR2 is YYREEE in the germline V gene (reference sequence). Trimming took off 5 bases at V and 0 bases at J, with 15 bases between the two ends. CDR3 length equals 15 residues. Written as DNA, the CDR3 is TGTGCCAGCAGACCCCGGGACACCTCCTCCTACGAGCAGTACTTC. Amino acid sequence: CASRPRDTSSYEQYF.

The gene calls are TRBV18 and TRBJ2-3; 10 bases are shared with TRBD2. Trimming at V came to 7 bases and at J to 1 base, leaving 5 bases not matched to a gene. The V gene's germline CDR1 is KGHSH and CDR2 LQKENI. The length of the CDR3 is 15 residues. The CDR3 loop is CASLLTSGGTDTQYF. The CDR3 DNA reads TGTGCCAGCTTACTTACTAGCGGGGGCACAGATACGCAGTATTTT. Looking up the rest from reference TRBV18 and TRBJ2-3 gives the full variable domain: NAGVMQNPRHLVRRRGQEARLRCSPMKGHSHVYWYRQLPEEGLKFMVYLQKENIIDESGMPKERFSAEFPKEGPSILRIQQVVRGDSAAYFCASLLTSGGTDTQYFGPGTRLTVL.

The chain employs TRBV19 and TRBJ2-3; D uncertain. This CDR3 is built from 13 residues. CDR1 and CDR2 from the germline V gene are LNHDA and SQIVND (reference sequence). V was cut by 10 bases and J by 2 bases, with 13 bases left in between. CDR3 sequence reads: CATESGVTDTQYF. The CDR3 coding sequence is TGTGCCACCGAGTCCGGAGTCACAGATACGCAGTATTTT.

J is TRBJ2-7 and V is TRBV19; no reliable D call. Germline V gives CDR1 LNHDA, CDR2 SQIVND (reference sequence). The CDR3 extends over 13 amino acids. V was shortened by 4 bases and J by 0 bases, with 7 bases between the two germline ends. The DNA for the CDR3 is TGTGCCAGTAGTACAGACGGCTCCTACGAGCAGTACTTC. It specifies CASSTDGSYEQYF.